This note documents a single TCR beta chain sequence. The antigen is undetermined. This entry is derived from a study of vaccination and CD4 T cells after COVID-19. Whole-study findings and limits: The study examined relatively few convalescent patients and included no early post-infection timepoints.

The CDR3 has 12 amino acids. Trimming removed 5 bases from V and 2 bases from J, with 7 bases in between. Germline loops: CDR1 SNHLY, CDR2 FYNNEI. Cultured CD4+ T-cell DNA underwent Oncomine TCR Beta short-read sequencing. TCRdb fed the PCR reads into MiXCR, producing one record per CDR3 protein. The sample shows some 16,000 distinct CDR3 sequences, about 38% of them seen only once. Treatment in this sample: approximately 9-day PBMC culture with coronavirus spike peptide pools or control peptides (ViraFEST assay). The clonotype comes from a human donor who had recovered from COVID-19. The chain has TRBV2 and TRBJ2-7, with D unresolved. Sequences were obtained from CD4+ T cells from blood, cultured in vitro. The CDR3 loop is CASSRSTYEQYF. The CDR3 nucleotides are TGTGCCAGCAGTCGTTCCACCTACGAGCAGTACTTC.